The entry below gives a single TCR beta chain sequence along with its context. Study processing details: For nucleated cells, counts were estimated from reference gene primer amplification. Sequenced by immunoSEQ multiplex PCR; TCRdb stores in-frame clones only, minus some. The V and J calls and clone size were taken over from that table, and D and trimming were inferred from the DNA. The table includes some 490,000 clones, roughly 88% detected once. This record comes from a study of blood T cell repertoires in COVID-19. Study context: Donors in the United States, Italy and Spain gave samples during acute or convalescent COVID-19. Sources were T cells, B-cell-depleted T cells, or PBMCs; the material itself was cDNA or gDNA.

Per the germline V gene, CDR1 is MDHEN and CDR2 is SYDVKM. V shed 5 bases and J 8 bases; nucleotides not matched to a gene: 11. This CDR3 is built from 15 residues. This clonotype was sampled from a human donor in a cohort sampled during active COVID-19. Specimen: peripheral blood. This chain joins TRBV28 and TRBJ1-4; 7 nucleotides line up with TRBD1. The CDR3 spells CASSTPTGPWEKLFF. CDR3 in DNA: TGTGCCAGCAGTACGCCGACAGGGCCTTGGGAAAAACTGTTTTTT.